The entry that follows covers one T cell receptor (beta chain) sequence. Its antigen is still unknown. The sample is drawn from a study of OX40 agonist ivuxolimab in advanced cancers. General study results and limits: Low normalized T-cell clonal expansion also characterized some of the nonresponders. On average, CD8+ T cells showed a greater number of expanded clones than CD4+. Among the lowest peripheral clonal expansion occurred in 0.1-3.0 mg/kg partial responders.

TCRdb keeps only in-frame clones here, not all; method: immunoSEQ multiplex PCR. The table has tens of thousands of clones, around four fifths seen once. With 8 bases clipped from V and 0 bases from J, the junction kept 10 bases outside the gene matches. The CDR3 loop spans 15 amino acids. Germline V gives CDR1 ENHRY, CDR2 SYGVKD. The starting material was CD4+ or CD8+ T cells sorted from blood, obtained in a trial of the OX40 agonist ivuxolimab. This clonotype was obtained from an adult with an advanced solid tumor such as melanoma, head and neck, liver or kidney cancer. This rearrangement joins TRBV10-3 to TRBJ2-7; 7 nucleotides agree with TRBD1. Here the CDR3 DNA reads TGTGCCATCCGTGGGAAGACAGGGAGCTCCTACGAGCAGTACTTC. It translates to CAIRGKTGSSYEQYF.